The 2 T cell receptor beta chains given below trace back to one sample, sequenced in a study of regulatory T cells in long-lasting Graves disease. Stated time point: newly diagnosed GD, antithyroid drugs for less than 3 months. PBMC RNA was the source of the TCR library. Assembly of TCR beta libraries relied on iRepertoire HTBI primers together with Arm-PCR of CDR3 regions. TCRdb passed the multiplex PCR reads through MiXCR, listing each CDR3 protein once. The data show roughly 320,000 distinct CDR3 sequences, 16% seen once. These same records also appear under a second study, on T cells in Graves' hyperthyroidism and ophthalmopathy.

Material: peripheral blood mononuclear cells (PBMCs), obtained at new diagnosis, from a patient treated with antithyroid drugs. Receptors were obtained from a middle-aged man with Graves disease.

Regarding this clonotype: A much more abundant neighbour one base away suggests this may be a read error. The gene calls are TRBV5-8 and TRBJ1-5; 12 bases match TRBD1. CDR3 length: 16 residues. From germline, CDR1 is SGHTS and CDR2 YDEGEE. The J segment lost 3 bases and the V segment lost 7 bases, leaving 8 bases of the junction unmatched. The CDR3 DNA is TGTGCCAGCGGCGCCGGGACAGGGGGCTTCAATCAGCCCCAGCATTTT. This translates into CASGAGTGGFNQPQHF.

A note on this clonotype: Mismatch with germline at one junction end may stem from a read error. The gene calls are TRBV27 and TRBJ2-7, with D uncertain. CDR1 is MNHEY, CDR2 SMNVEV, per germline (reference sequence). The CDR3 is made up of 13 amino acids. The CDR3 loop is CASSFRTGLERYF. CDR3 nucleotides: TGTGCCAGCAGTTTCAGGACCGGGTTGGAGCGGTACTTC.